These T cell receptor beta chains were read from a single sample in a study of radiation and T cells in renal cell carcinoma. Assay used: immunoSEQ multiplex PCR; TCRdb lists only in-frame clones, some missing. The sample includes around 170,000 clones, 88% of them seen just once. Sample: blood, taken from a patient whose treatment included radiotherapy and nephrectomy. These receptors were collected from a woman aged 45-60 years with renal cell carcinoma. Each CDR3 is given with its conserved first and last residue. Fields, in order: CDR3 length, D gene, V gene, J gene, clone size, CDR3 protein, CDR3 DNA. D genes are given only for firm matches. Clone size is stated in some rows and not others, as once, few, many or a class when expanded.

16	TRBD1	TRBV15	TRBJ1-5	.	CATSRDHRRGRRPQHF	TGTGCCACCAGCAGAGACCATCGGAGGGGGCGAAGGCCCCAGCATTTT
17	.	TRBV4-1	TRBJ1-6	.	CASSQESGPSYNSPLHF	TGCGCCAGCAGCCAAGAGTCAGGGCCCTCCTATAATTCACCCCTCCACTTT
15	.	TRBV7-6	TRBJ2-3	.	CASSLKGRSTDTQYF	TGTGCCAGCAGCTTAAAGGGGCGAAGCACAGATACGCAGTATTTT
11	.	TRBV6-6	TRBJ2-7	.	CASTSSYEQYF	TGTGCCAGCACCTCATCCTACGAGCAGTACTTC
16	TRBD1	TRBV4-3	TRBJ1-6	.	CASSQDAGGNNSPLHF	TGCGCCAGCAGCCAAGATGCAGGGGGTAATAATTCACCCCTCCACTTT
15	TRBD2	TRBV6-5	TRBJ2-2	once	CASSPLRGRAGELFF	TGTGCCAGCAGCCCCCTTCGGGGGAGGGCCGGGGAGCTGTTTTTT
14	.	TRBV11-3	TRBJ2-3	.	CASSQGQRRNTQYF	TGTGCCAGCAGCCAAGGACAGCGCAGGAATACGCAGTATTTT
17	.	TRBV5-4	TRBJ2-7	.	CASSWGGEYSDSYEQYF	TGTGCCAGCAGCTGGGGTGGGGAGTACTCGGACTCCTACGAGCAGTACTTC
15	.	TRBV19	TRBJ1-5	once	CASSVLPPGVQPQHF	TGTGCCAGTAGTGTGTTGCCACCAGGGGTTCAGCCCCAGCATTTT
13	.	TRBV7-2	TRBJ2-5	.	CASRPAGLETQYF	TGTGCCAGCAGACCGGCCGGTTTGGAGACCCAGTACTTC
15	.	TRBV28	TRBJ2-6	.	CASSPNRYWANVLTF	TGTGCCAGCAGTCCGAACAGGTATTGGGCCAACGTCCTGACTTTC
15	.	TRBV7-2	TRBJ1-5	.	CASSLKPDSNQPQHF	TGTGCCAGCAGCTTAAAGCCAGATAGCAATCAGCCCCAGCATTTT
14	.	TRBV5-1	TRBJ1-6	.	CASRLETFSSTLHF	TGCGCCAGCAGGCTGGAGACATTTAGTTCCACCCTCCACTTT
15	TRBD1	TRBV7-3	TRBJ2-2	.	CASSFGTGVDGELFF	TGTGCCAGCAGCTTCGGGACAGGGGTAGACGGGGAGCTGTTTTTT
13	.	TRBV19	TRBJ1-1	.	CASSTVREAEAFF	TGTGCCAGTAGTACAGTCCGAGAAGCGGAAGCTTTCTTT
13	.	TRBV7-2	TRBJ2-5	.	CASSLGRGETQYF	TGTGCCAGCAGCTTGGGACGAGGGGAGACCCAGTACTTC
14	TRBD1	TRBV19	TRBJ1-2	.	CASSPTGGNYGYTF	TGTGCCAGTAGTCCCACAGGGGGTAACTATGGCTACACCTTC
15	.	TRBV4-3	TRBJ2-3	.	CASSQDRAGTDTQYF	TGCGCCAGCAGCCAAGACAGGGCAGGAACAGATACGCAGTATTTT
12	.	TRBV7-2	TRBJ1-1	.	CASSFLGVEAFF	TGTGCCAGCAGCTTTTTGGGGGTTGAAGCTTTCTTT
11	.	TRBV11-2	TRBJ2-7	.	CASRQEGQQYF	TGTGCCAGCAGACAAGAGGGACAGCAGTACTTC
13	.	TRBV18	TRBJ1-1	.	CASSPIENTEAFF	TGTGCCAGCTCGCCGATCGAGAACACTGAAGCTTTCTTT
15	TRBD2	TRBV7-7	TRBJ2-3	.	CASSRLAGELTTQYF	TGTGCTAGCAGCAGACTAGCGGGGGAGCTTACTACGCAGTATTTT
19	.	TRBV5-4	TRBJ1-2	.	CASSLNRFSADAGNYGYTF	TGTGCCAGCAGCTTGAATCGTTTTTCTGCCGACGCGGGCAACTATGGCTACACCTTC
13	.	TRBV7-9	TRBJ2-7	.	CASSPGYSYEQYF	TGTGCCAGCAGCCCGGGCTACTCCTACGAGCAGTACTTC
16	.	TRBV7-2	TRBJ2-1	once	CASSPRGGSSYNEQFF	TGTGCCAGCAGCCCCCGGGGCGGAAGCTCCTACAATGAGCAGTTCTTC
17	.	TRBV10-3	TRBJ1-1	.	CAISEGLRPPGNTEAFF	TGTGCCATCAGTGAGGGTCTCCGGCCCCCTGGGAACACTGAAGCTTTCTTT
15	.	TRBV7-9	TRBJ1-2	.	CASSLGFQGQGGYTF	TGTGCCAGCAGCTTAGGTTTTCAGGGGCAGGGTGGCTACACCTTC
15	.	TRBV5-1	TRBJ1-2	.	CASSKGRGGDYGYTF	TGCGCCAGCAGCAAGGGACGGGGGGGAGACTATGGCTACACCTTC
14	.	TRBV7-8	TRBJ1-6	.	CASSLVAGNSPLHF	TGTGCCAGCAGCTTAGTCGCAGGGAATTCACCCCTCCACTTT
14	TRBD1	TRBV27	TRBJ2-7	.	CASRATGAPYEQYF	TGTGCCAGCAGGGCTACAGGGGCCCCCTACGAGCAGTACTTC
14	TRBD2	TRBV19	TRBJ2-1	.	CASSGLAGEQLQFF	TGTGCCAGCAGCGGGCTAGCGGGGGAGCAATTGCAGTTCTTC
14	TRBD2	TRBV6-1	TRBJ2-7	.	CASSAGGATYEQYF	TGTGCCAGCAGTGCCGGGGGGGCAACCTACGAGCAGTACTTC
14	.	TRBV7-2	TRBJ2-5	.	CASSFGLGRETQYF	TGTGCCAGCAGTTTCGGGTTGGGGAGGGAGACCCAGTACTTC
15	.	TRBV7-2	TRBJ2-7	.	CASSLAVALAYEQYF	TGTGCCAGCAGCTTAGCAGTGGCCTTAGCCTACGAGCAGTACTTC
15	TRBD1	TRBV6-5	TRBJ2-7	.	CASSSPGGEGYEQYF	TGTGCCAGCAGTTCCCCAGGGGGCGAGGGCTACGAGCAGTACTTC
17	.	TRBV25-1	TRBJ1-2	.	CASSESLGGNIFEGYTF	TGTGCCAGCAGTGAAAGTTTAGGAGGGAATATCTTTGAGGGCTACACCTTC
11	.	TRBV19	TRBJ1-1	few	CATRGGTEAFF	TGTGCCACAAGAGGGGGGACAGAAGCTTTCTTT
13	.	TRBV30	TRBJ1-5	.	CAWTPGGGQPQHF	TGTGCCTGGACCCCGGGGGGAGGACAGCCCCAGCATTTT
12	.	TRBV2	TRBJ2-7	.	CASREDSYEQYF	TGTGCCAGCAGAGAAGACAGCTACGAGCAGTACTTC
15	.	TRBV5-1	TRBJ2-2	.	CASSSGGLNTGELFF	TGCGCCAGCAGCTCCGGCGGACTCAACACCGGGGAGCTGTTTTTT
15	.	TRBV7-2	TRBJ2-5	.	CASSIETGQRETQYF	TGTGCCAGCAGCATAGAGACAGGTCAGAGGGAGACCCAGTACTTC
14	.	TRBV29-1	TRBJ2-3	.	CSASGLGGADTQYF	TGCAGCGCCTCGGGCCTCGGGGGTGCAGATACGCAGTATTTT
13	.	TRBV7-2	TRBJ2-7	.	CASSLARLDEQYF	TGTGCCAGCAGCTTAGCAAGGCTGGACGAGCAGTACTTC
14	TRBD1	TRBV18	TRBJ2-7	.	CASSPDRGGYEQYF	TGTGCCAGCTCACCGGACAGGGGGGGCTACGAGCAGTACTTC
17	.	TRBV19	TRBJ2-3	.	CASSIYGGVGSTDTQYF	TGTGCCAGTAGTATATATGGGGGAGTCGGTAGCACAGATACGCAGTATTTT
15	TRBD1	TRBV2	TRBJ1-6	.	CASSLRPGQGSPLHF	TGTGCCAGCAGTCTAAGACCGGGACAGGGGTCACCCCTCCACTTT
16	.	TRBV14	TRBJ1-2	.	CASSQEGGSSLYGYTF	TGTGCCAGCAGCCAAGAGGGTGGCAGTTCCCTCTATGGCTACACCTTC
15	.	TRBV6-5	TRBJ2-1	.	CASSYISGPENEQFF	TGTGCCAGCAGCTACATTTCCGGTCCCGAGAATGAGCAGTTCTTC
16	.	TRBV15	TRBJ2-5	.	CATSRDMEGGQETQYF	TGTGCCACCAGCAGAGATATGGAGGGGGGGCAAGAGACCCAGTACTTC
19	TRBD2	TRBV2	TRBJ2-1	.	CASTISLAGGVSSYNEQFF	TGTGCCAGCACCATCTCCCTAGCGGGGGGGGTGAGCTCCTACAATGAGCAGTTCTTC
15	.	TRBV6-4	TRBJ2-7	.	CASSVELGSTYEQYF	TGTGCCAGCAGTGTTGAGTTGGGCAGCACTTACGAGCAGTACTTC
14	.	TRBV28	TRBJ1-2	.	CASSPPGPNYGYTF	TGTGCCAGCAGTCCTCCCGGTCCCAACTATGGCTACACCTTC
12	.	TRBV30	TRBJ2-7	.	CAWSVQGHEQYF	TGTGCCTGGAGTGTACAGGGCCACGAGCAGTACTTC
14	.	TRBV6-5	TRBJ2-7	.	CASSFGTKAGEQYF	TGTGCCAGCAGTTTCGGGACAAAAGCGGGCGAGCAGTACTTC
13	.	TRBV6-1	TRBJ1-5	.	CASSTGIRQPQHF	TGTGCCAGTTCCACAGGGATCAGGCAGCCCCAGCATTTT
16	TRBD1	TRBV5-8	TRBJ1-1	.	CASSPGQGRMNTEAFF	TGTGCCAGCAGCCCAGGACAGGGTAGGATGAACACTGAAGCTTTCTTT
16	TRBD2	TRBV6-6	TRBJ2-5	.	CASSKSSGVGEETQYF	TGTGCCAGCAGTAAATCAAGCGGGGTTGGGGAAGAGACCCAGTACTTC